This paragraph covers one T cell receptor beta chain sequence. No antigen is known for it. The sample holds no much larger clone one base away, and base qualities are not on file. These data belong to a study of T cell repertoires in cytomegalovirus infection (dated by TCRdb to about 2019). Regarding the study in general: Alongside well-studied HLA-B-restricted epitopes, the peptide stimulations were aimed at recently identified HLA-C-restricted CMV epitopes, whose presentation resists viral immunomodulation. The HLA type of each donor mattered for the analysis, because public TCR beta signatures pointed to carriage of CMV infection along with the matching HLA type. Overall study results and their limits: Carriers of CMV infection plus the relevant HLA type were discriminated by the cumulative frequency of public TCR beta family members in the study cohort and in an independent roughly 370-donor cohort. In the ex vivo response, HLA-C-restricted CMV-specific TCR beta clonotypes were dominant, and in two of eight donors the single most frequent clonotype came from this HLA-C-restricted group.

From its cysteine to its phenylalanine, the CDR3 spans 16 amino acids. The entry retains the CDR3 DNA only, 48 bases that are in frame from base 1. V is cut by 0 bases and J by 1 base, and the space between the germline ends is 7 bases. CDR1 LGHNT and CDR2 FRNRAP are derived from the germline V gene. Reading the label with the study, this specimen's treatment or condition is: in vitro stimulation with specific CMV peptide epitopes to enrich CMV-specific T cells. The reads were generated on an Illumina HiSeq 1500. TCRdb trimmed the raw reads at Q25, called clones with MiXCR and kept productive beta chains. Each entry is one CDR3 protein sequence, shown with its most common DNA and genes. This sample is represented by 340,000 or so distinct CDR3 sequences; about 25% of them were singletons. The ten largest clonotypes hold 13% of the sample.

The V gene is TRBV12-5 and the J gene is TRBJ1-6, with no confidently assigned D gene. The receptor's source is a human donor in good health (CMV status not recorded). Some clones in this sample may be carry-over from other donors' samples. The sample consisted of cultured PBMCs, taken from culture after CMV antigen stimulation. The base sequence is TGTGCTAGTGGTTTGGTACTCGGTTCCTATAATTCACCCCTCCACTTT. It translates to CASGLVLGSYNSPLHF. The entire variable domain, with the stretches around the CDR3 drawn from the reference TRBV12-5 and TRBJ1-6 proteins, is DARVTQTPRHKVTEMGQEVTMRCQPILGHNTVFWYRQTMMQGLELLAYFRNRAPLDDSGMPKDRFSAEMPDATLATLKIQPSEPRDSAVYFCASGLVLGSYNSPLHFGNGTRLTVT.